This paragraph covers one TCR beta chain sequence. In the original analysis: Reference gene primer amplification gave estimated nucleated cell counts. The data were produced by immunoSEQ multiplex PCR, yet TCRdb's version contains in-frame clones alone and is incomplete. For V, J and clone size, that table is used; D and trimming come from the DNA. This sample has approximately 150,000 clones, with 70% to 90% found just once. The CDR3 runs 14 residues. V lost 0 bases and J lost 9; bases outside the gene matches: 2. Germline V CDR1 and CDR2: GTSNPN, SVGIG (reference sequence). The data were taken from a study of blood T cell repertoires in COVID-19. About the research overall: Sources were T cells, B-cell-depleted T cells, or PBMCs; the material itself was cDNA or gDNA.

The sample consisted of peripheral blood. This receptor was identified in a woman aged 50 to 60 with COVID-19, enrolled during active disease. The rearrangement links TRBV30 to TRBJ1-6; 10 nucleotides agree with TRBD1. In nucleotides, the CDR3 is TGTGCCTGGAGTGTAGGACAGGGGGGTTCACCCCTCCACTTT. Translation gives CAWSVGQGGSPLHF.